A selection of T cell receptor beta chains follows, all from one sample in a study of technical replicates of blood from several donors. The assay was immunoSEQ multiplex PCR, and TCRdb's table has in-frame clones only and misses some. Altogether about 80,000 clones are present, 93% being singletons, with the ten largest covering around 0.4%. The material sequenced was T cells isolated from PBMCs. These receptors were collected from a human donor in good health. Each CDR3 is given without its conserved first and last residue. Each record gives: J gene, V gene, CDR3 protein.

j_gene: TRBJ2-7; v_gene: TRBV2; CDR3aa: ASSELRTSGMSYEQY
j_gene: TRBJ2-1; v_gene: TRBV7-2; CDR3aa: ASSLGLGGLF
j_gene: TRBJ1-1; v_gene: TRBV2; CDR3aa: ASTTGEGAF
j_gene: TRBJ2-5; v_gene: TRBV5-1; CDR3aa: ASSLRGRRTQY
j_gene: TRBJ2-1; v_gene: TRBV27; CDR3aa: ASSTGSGQPQNEQF
j_gene: TRBJ2-5; v_gene: TRBV11-2; CDR3aa: ASSSGQGYQETQY
j_gene: TRBJ1-1; v_gene: TRBV27; CDR3aa: ASNPGQGLREAF
j_gene: TRBJ1-3; v_gene: TRBV25-1; CDR3aa: ASSDTTGGGNTIY
j_gene: TRBJ1-1; v_gene: TRBV2; CDR3aa: ASQSGVTEAF
j_gene: TRBJ2-2; v_gene: TRBV4-2; CDR3aa: ASSQTGRDGELF
j_gene: TRBJ2-1; v_gene: TRBV7-9; CDR3aa: ASSLSSGEQF
j_gene: TRBJ2-1; v_gene: TRBV7-8; CDR3aa: ASSSQEYNEQF
j_gene: TRBJ2-5; v_gene: TRBV7-7; CDR3aa: AGIWANQETQY
j_gene: TRBJ2-7; v_gene: TRBV19; CDR3aa: ASSEGLESYEQY
j_gene: TRBJ2-7; v_gene: TRBV7-9; CDR3aa: ASGGGTYEQY
j_gene: TRBJ1-1; v_gene: TRBV9; CDR3aa: ASSKQGASKTEAF
j_gene: TRBJ2-7; v_gene: TRBV7-9; CDR3aa: ASSLESIAYEQY
j_gene: TRBJ1-1; v_gene: TRBV9; CDR3aa: ASTRETVLNTEAF
j_gene: TRBJ2-5; v_gene: TRBV5-4; CDR3aa: ASGFPGSQETQY
j_gene: TRBJ1-2; v_gene: TRBV28; CDR3aa: ASSLTRTGAYGYT
j_gene: TRBJ1-1; v_gene: TRBV9; CDR3aa: ASSGGGEGAF
j_gene: TRBJ2-1; v_gene: TRBV9; CDR3aa: ASSVRDSYNEQF
j_gene: TRBJ2-1; v_gene: TRBV5-4; CDR3aa: ASSPQTGDYNEQF
j_gene: TRBJ2-2; v_gene: TRBV27; CDR3aa: ASSLLNTGELF
j_gene: TRBJ2-1; v_gene: TRBV7-2; CDR3aa: ASSLGLPLYNEQF
j_gene: TRBJ2-3; v_gene: TRBV5-1; CDR3aa: ASSLSQVLGDTQY
j_gene: TRBJ2-1; v_gene: TRBV7-3; CDR3aa: ASSLYWSSYNEQF
j_gene: TRBJ1-1; v_gene: TRBV6-1; CDR3aa: ASSEAHMNTEAF
j_gene: TRBJ1-2; v_gene: TRBV5-5; CDR3aa: ASSFSGTGIVNYGYT
j_gene: TRBJ1-4; v_gene: TRBV25-1; CDR3aa: ASSELSTASYEKLF
j_gene: TRBJ2-7; v_gene: TRBV6-1; CDR3aa: ASSISTGSSYEQY